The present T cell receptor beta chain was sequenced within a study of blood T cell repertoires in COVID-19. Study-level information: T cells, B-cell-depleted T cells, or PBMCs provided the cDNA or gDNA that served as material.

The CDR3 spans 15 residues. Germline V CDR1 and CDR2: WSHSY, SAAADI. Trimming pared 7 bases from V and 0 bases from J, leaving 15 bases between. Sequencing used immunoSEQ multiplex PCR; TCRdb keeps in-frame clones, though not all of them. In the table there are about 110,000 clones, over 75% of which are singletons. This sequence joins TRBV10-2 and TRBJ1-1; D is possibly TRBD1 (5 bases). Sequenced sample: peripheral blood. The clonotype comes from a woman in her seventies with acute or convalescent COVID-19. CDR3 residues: CASTGRGGMNTEAFF. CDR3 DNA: TGCGCCAGCACGGGTCGGGGGGGAATGAACACTGAAGCTTTCTTT.